This TCR beta chain derives from a study of blood T cell repertoires in COVID-19. Study-level information: Sample material is recorded as cDNA or gDNA derived from T cells, B-cell-depleted T cells, or PBMCs.

J lost 6 bases, V lost 4 bases, and 8 bases had no gene match. Germline CDR1 is MNHEY and CDR2 is SVGEGT. The CDR3 consists of 16 residues. Authors' methods: Amplifying reference gene primers gave estimates of nucleated cell counts. Method: immunoSEQ multiplex PCR; TCRdb's copy keeps in-frame clones and lacks some. For V, J and clone size, that table is used; D and trimming come from the DNA. The profile covers approximately 180,000 clones, with about 87% appearing a single time and 2.5% taken by the ten largest. The sequence derives from a middle-aged man with active or convalescent COVID-19. The specimen was peripheral blood. The chain links TRBV6-2 or TRBV6-3 to TRBJ2-1, with TRBD1 identical over 11 bases. CDR3 sequence: CASSSGQGARSNEQFF. The CDR3 DNA follows: TGTGCCAGCAGTTCAGGACAGGGGGCCCGGTCCAATGAGCAGTTCTTC.